These T cell receptor beta chains were read from a single sample in a study of cytomegalovirus exposure and HLA in healthy donors. Generated by immunoSEQ multiplex PCR, the TCRdb table keeps only in-frame clones and is missing some. Counted here are 160,000 or so clones, approximately 80% occurring once; the ten biggest clones make up approximately 1.5%. The sequencing sample was made of PBMCs. These receptors were taken from a woman aged 18 to 35 in good health and CMV-seronegative. Each CDR3 is given with its conserved first and last residue. The D gene is left open where the match is weak. The size entry is marked missing in some rows and otherwise reads once, few, many or a size class.

v_gene,j_gene,abundance,d_gene,CDR3aa,CDR3nt
TRBV4-2,TRBJ2-3,.,TRBD2,CASSQRVQHRSRTSGGIDTQYF,TGTGCCAGCAGCCAACGAGTCCAACACAGATCTAGGACTAGCGGGGGGATTGATACGCAGTATTTT
TRBV11-2,TRBJ1-6,.,.,CASSLVGGSYNSPLHF,TGTGCCAGCAGCTTAGTGGGGGGCTCCTATAATTCACCCCTCCACTTT
TRBV6-6,TRBJ1-4,.,TRBD1,CASRTTGSVEKLFF,TGTGCCAGCAGAACGACAGGGAGCGTTGAAAAACTGTTTTTT
TRBV15,TRBJ1-1,.,.,CATSRDRGANTEAFF,TGTGCCACCAGCAGAGATCGGGGGGCGAACACTGAAGCTTTCTTT
TRBV5-5,TRBJ1-4,.,TRBD1,CASSSKYRTGGTEKLFF,TGTGCCAGCAGCTCCAAGTATCGGACAGGGGGCACTGAAAAACTGTTTTTT
TRBV5-4,TRBJ2-1,.,TRBD1,CASSSPRGSDEQFF,TGTGCCAGCAGCTCTCCCAGGGGGAGCGATGAGCAGTTCTTC
TRBV19,TRBJ1-5,.,TRBD1,CASSSQTGGNQPQHF,TGTGCCAGTAGTTCCCAGACAGGGGGGAATCAGCCCCAGCATTTT
TRBV19,TRBJ1-5,.,TRBD1,CASRGGGQGESQPQHF,TGTGCCAGTAGGGGAGGGGGACAGGGGGAATCTCAGCCCCAGCATTTT
TRBV28,TRBJ1-5,.,.,CASRRQVFSNQPQHF,TGTGCCAGCAGACGACAGGTTTTTAGCAATCAGCCCCAGCATTTT
TRBV28,TRBJ1-5,few,TRBD1,CASRQQGASNQPQHF,TGTGCCAGCAGACAGCAGGGGGCAAGCAATCAGCCCCAGCATTTT
TRBV10-1,TRBJ1-2,.,TRBD1,CASKRTGYYGYTF,TGCGCCAGCAAACGGACAGGCTACTATGGCTACACCTTC
TRBV4-1,TRBJ2-7,.,TRBD1,CASSPADRGSSEQYF,TGCGCCAGCAGCCCAGCCGACAGGGGTTCGAGCGAGCAGTACTTC
TRBV15,TRBJ2-2,.,.,CATSTGGTNTGELFF,TGTGCCACCAGCACCGGGGGTACGAACACCGGGGAGCTGTTTTTT
TRBV19,TRBJ1-1,.,.,CASSRGRDTEAFF,TGTGCCAGTAGTCGGGGTAGGGACACTGAAGCTTTCTTT
TRBV2,TRBJ2-7,.,TRBD2,CASLTRRTGGSYEQYF,TGTGCCAGCCTTACCCGCCGAACGGGGGGCTCCTACGAGCAGTACTTC